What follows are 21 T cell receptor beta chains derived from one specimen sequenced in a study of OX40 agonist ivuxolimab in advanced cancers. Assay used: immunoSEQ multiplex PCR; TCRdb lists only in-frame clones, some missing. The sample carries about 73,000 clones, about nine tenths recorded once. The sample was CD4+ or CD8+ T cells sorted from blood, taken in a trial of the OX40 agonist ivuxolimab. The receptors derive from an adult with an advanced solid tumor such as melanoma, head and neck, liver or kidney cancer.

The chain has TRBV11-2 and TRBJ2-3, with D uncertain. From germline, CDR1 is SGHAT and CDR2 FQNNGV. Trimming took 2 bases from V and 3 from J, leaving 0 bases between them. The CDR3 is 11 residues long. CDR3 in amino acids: CASSLTDTQYF. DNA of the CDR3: TGTGCCAGCAGCTTAACAGATACGCAGTATTTT.

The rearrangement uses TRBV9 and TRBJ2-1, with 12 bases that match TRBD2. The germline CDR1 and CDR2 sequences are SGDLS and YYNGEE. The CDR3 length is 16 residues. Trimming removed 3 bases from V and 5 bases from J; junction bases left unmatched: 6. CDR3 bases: TGTGCCAGCAGCGCTAGCGGGAGGGTGTTTGACAATGAGCAGTTCTTC. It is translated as CASSASGRVFDNEQFF.

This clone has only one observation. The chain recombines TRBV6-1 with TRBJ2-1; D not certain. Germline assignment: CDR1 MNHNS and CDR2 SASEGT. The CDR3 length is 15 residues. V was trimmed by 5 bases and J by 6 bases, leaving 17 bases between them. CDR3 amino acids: CASSINLGHSNEQFF. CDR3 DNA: TGTGCCAGCAGTATAAACCTCGGGCACAGCAATGAGCAGTTCTTC.

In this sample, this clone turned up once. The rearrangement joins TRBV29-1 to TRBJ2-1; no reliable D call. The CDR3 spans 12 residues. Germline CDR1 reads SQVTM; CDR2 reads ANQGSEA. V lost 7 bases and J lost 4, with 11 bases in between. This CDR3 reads CSAEGSYNEQFF. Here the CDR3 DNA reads TGCAGCGCCGAAGGCTCTTACAATGAGCAGTTCTTC.

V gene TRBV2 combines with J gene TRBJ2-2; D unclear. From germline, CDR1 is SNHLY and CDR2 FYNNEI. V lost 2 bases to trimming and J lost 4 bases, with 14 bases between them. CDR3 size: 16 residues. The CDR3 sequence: CASSEFRDPGTGELFF. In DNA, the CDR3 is TGTGCCAGCAGTGAATTCCGAGACCCGGGCACCGGGGAGCTGTTTTTT.

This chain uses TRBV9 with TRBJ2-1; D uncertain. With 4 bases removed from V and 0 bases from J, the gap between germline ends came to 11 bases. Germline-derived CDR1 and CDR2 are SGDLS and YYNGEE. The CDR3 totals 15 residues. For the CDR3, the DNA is TGTGCCAGCAGCCTAGACACCCGCTCCTACAATGAGCAGTTCTTC. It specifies CASSLDTRSYNEQFF.

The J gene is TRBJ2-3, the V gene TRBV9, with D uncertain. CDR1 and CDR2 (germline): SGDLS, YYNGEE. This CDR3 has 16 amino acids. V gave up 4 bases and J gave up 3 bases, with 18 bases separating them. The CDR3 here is CASSSHGHRGTDTQYF. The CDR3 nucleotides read TGTGCCAGCAGCTCCCATGGGCACAGAGGAACAGATACGCAGTATTTT.

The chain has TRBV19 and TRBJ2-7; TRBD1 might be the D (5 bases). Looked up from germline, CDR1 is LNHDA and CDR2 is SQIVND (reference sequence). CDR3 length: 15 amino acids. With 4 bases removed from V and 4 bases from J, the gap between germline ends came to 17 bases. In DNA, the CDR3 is TGTGCCAGTAGTACCCGACAGACGGGTCAATACGAGCAGTACTTC. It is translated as CASSTRQTGQYEQYF. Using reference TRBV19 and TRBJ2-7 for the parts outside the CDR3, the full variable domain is DGGITQSPKYLFRKEGQNVTLSCEQNLNHDAMYWYRQDPGQGLRLIYYSQIVNDFQKGDIAEGYSVSREKKESFPLTVTSAQKNPTAFYLCASSTRQTGQYEQYFGPGTRLTVT.

CDR3 sequence reads: CASSEGSNSNQPQHF. CDR3 in DNA: TGTGCCAGCAGTGAAGGCAGTAATAGCAATCAGCCCCAGCATTTT. The V gene is TRBV6-1, the J gene TRBJ1-5; no clear D. This CDR3 spans 15 amino acids. The germline gives CDR1 MNHNS, CDR2 SASEGT. V was trimmed by 1 base and J by 0 bases, leaving 7 bases between them.

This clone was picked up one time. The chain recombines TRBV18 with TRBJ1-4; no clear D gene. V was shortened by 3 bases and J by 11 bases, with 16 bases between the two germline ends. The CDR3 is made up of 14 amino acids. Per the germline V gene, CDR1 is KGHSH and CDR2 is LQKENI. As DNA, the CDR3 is TGTGCCAGCTCACCCGAGATTAACAGAGGGAAACTGTTTTTT. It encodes CASSPEINRGKLFF.

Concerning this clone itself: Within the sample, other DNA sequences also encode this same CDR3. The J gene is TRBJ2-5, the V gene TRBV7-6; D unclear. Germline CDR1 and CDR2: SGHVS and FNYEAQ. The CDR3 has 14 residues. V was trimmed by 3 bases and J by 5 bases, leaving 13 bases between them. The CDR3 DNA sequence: TGTGCCAGCAGCTTGGAAGCATCGGTGGAGACCCAGTACTTC. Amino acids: CASSLEASVETQYF.

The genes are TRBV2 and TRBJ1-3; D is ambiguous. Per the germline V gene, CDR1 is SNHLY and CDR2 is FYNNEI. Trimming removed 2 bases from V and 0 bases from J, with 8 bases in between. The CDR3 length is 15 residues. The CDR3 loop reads CASSESRHSGNTIYF. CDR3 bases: TGTGCCAGCAGTGAATCCCGCCACTCTGGAAACACCATATATTTT.

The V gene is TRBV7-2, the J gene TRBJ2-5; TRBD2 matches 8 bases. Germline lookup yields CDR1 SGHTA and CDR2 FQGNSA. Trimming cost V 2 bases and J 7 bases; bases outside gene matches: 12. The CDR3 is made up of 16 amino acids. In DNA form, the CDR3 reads TGTGCCAGCAGCTTAAGGACTAGCATGGGGGGTGGGACCCAGTACTTC. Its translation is CASSLRTSMGGGTQYF. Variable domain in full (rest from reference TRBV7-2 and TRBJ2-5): GAGVSQSPSNKVTEKGKDVELRCDPISGHTALYWYRQSLGQGLEFLIYFQGNSAPDKSGLPSDRFSAERTGGSVSTLTIQRTQQEDSAVYLCASSLRTSMGGGTQYFGPGTRLLVL.

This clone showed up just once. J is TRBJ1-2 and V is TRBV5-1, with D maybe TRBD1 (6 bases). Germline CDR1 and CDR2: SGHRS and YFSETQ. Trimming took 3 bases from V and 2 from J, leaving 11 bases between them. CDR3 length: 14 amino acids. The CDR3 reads CASSSETGNYGYTF. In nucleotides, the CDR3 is TGCGCCAGCAGCTCGGAAACAGGGAACTATGGCTACACCTTC.

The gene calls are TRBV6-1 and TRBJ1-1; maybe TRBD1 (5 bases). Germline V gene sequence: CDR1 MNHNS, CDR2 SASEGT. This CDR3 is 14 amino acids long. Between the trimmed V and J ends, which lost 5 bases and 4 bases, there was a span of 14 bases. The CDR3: CASSFGGIGTEAFF. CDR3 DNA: TGTGCCAGCAGTTTCGGGGGAATCGGCACTGAAGCTTTCTTT.

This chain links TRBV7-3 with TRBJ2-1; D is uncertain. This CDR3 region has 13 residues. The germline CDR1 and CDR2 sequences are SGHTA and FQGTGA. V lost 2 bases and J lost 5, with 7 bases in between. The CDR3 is CASSLGLNNEQFF. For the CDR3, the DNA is TGTGCCAGCAGCTTAGGGCTCAACAATGAGCAGTTCTTC.

The CDR3 reads CASGLGEGKLSTDTQYF. Written as DNA, the CDR3 is TGTGCCAGCGGACTGGGGGAGGGGAAACTTAGCACAGATACGCAGTATTTT. This chain connects TRBV21-1 to TRBJ2-3; the table calls TRBD2, which could not be checked here. TRBV21-1 is a listed pseudogene. There are 17 residues in the CDR3.

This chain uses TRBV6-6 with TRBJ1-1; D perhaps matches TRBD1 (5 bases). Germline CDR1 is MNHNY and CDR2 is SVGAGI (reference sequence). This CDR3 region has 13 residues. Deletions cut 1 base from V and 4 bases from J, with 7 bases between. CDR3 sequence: CASSYWGSTEAFF. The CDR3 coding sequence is TGTGCCAGCAGTTACTGGGGGAGCACTGAAGCTTTCTTT.

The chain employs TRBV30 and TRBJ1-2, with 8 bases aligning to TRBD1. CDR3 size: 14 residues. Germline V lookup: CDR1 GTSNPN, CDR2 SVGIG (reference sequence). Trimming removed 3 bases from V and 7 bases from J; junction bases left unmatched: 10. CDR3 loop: CAWRIAGTGGGYTF. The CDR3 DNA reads TGTGCCTGGAGGATTGCCGGGACAGGCGGTGGCTACACCTTC.

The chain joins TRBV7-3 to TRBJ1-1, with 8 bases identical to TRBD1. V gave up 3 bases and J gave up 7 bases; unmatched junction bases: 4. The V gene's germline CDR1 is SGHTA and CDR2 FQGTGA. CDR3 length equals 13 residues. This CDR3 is CASSFDRGGEAFF. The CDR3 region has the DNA TGTGCCAGCAGCTTTGACAGGGGAGGTGAAGCTTTCTTT. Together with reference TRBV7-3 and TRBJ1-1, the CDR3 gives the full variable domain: GAGVSQTPSNKVTEKGKYVELRCDPISGHTALYWYRQSLGQGPEFLIYFQGTGAADDSGLPNDRFFAVRPEGSVSTLKIQRTERGDSAVYLCASSFDRGGEAFFGQGTRLTVV.

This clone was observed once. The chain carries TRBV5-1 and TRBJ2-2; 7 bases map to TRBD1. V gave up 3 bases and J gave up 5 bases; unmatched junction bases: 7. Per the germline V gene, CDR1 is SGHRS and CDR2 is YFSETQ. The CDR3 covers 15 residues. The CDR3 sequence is CASSSTGERTGELFF. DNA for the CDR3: TGCGCCAGCAGCTCAACAGGGGAGAGGACCGGGGAGCTGTTTTTT.